This is a list of T cell receptor beta chains from one sample in a study of CD8+ T cells in alopecia areata. Sequencing used immunoSEQ multiplex PCR; TCRdb keeps in-frame clones, though not all of them. The table has roughly 200,000 clones, 45% to 70% seen once. The specimen sequenced was CD8+ T cells sorted from blood. The receptors were gathered from a human donor in good health. Both conserved end residues are part of each CDR3. Fields, in order: D gene, clone size, V gene, J gene, CDR3 DNA, CDR3 protein. D genes are given only for firm matches. Only some rows state a clone size, as once, few, many or a class for expanded clones.

d_call: -; clone_size: few; v_call: TRBV29-1; j_call: TRBJ1-2; cdr3_nt: TGCAGCGTGCCCTGGCCCGCCGATGGCTACACCTTC; cdr3_aa: CSVPWPADGYTF
d_call: TRBD1; clone_size: -; v_call: TRBV13; j_call: TRBJ2-7; cdr3_nt: TGTGCCAGCAGCTCGGGACAGACCTACGAGCAGTACTTC; cdr3_aa: CASSSGQTYEQYF
d_call: -; clone_size: -; v_call: TRBV29-1; j_call: TRBJ2-1; cdr3_nt: TGCAGCGTTGCCCAGGAGAATGAGCAGTTCTTC; cdr3_aa: CSVAQENEQFF
d_call: TRBD1; clone_size: -; v_call: TRBV6-5; j_call: TRBJ1-2; cdr3_nt: TGTGCCAGCAGTTATCAGGGGGCGCATCATGGCTACACCTTC; cdr3_aa: CASSYQGAHHGYTF
d_call: -; clone_size: -; v_call: TRBV4-1; j_call: TRBJ2-6; cdr3_nt: TGCGCCAGCAGCCAGGCGACGGCAGGTCGGGCCAACGTCCTGACTTTC; cdr3_aa: CASSQATAGRANVLTF
d_call: -; clone_size: -; v_call: TRBV4-1; j_call: TRBJ2-7; cdr3_nt: TGCGCCAGCAGCCAAGTAGGCTCCTACGAGCAGTACTTC; cdr3_aa: CASSQVGSYEQYF
d_call: TRBD1; clone_size: -; v_call: TRBV11-2; j_call: TRBJ2-7; cdr3_nt: TGTGCCAGCAGCTGGGGGACAGGGGAGGGCTACGAGCAGTACTTC; cdr3_aa: CASSWGTGEGYEQYF
d_call: -; clone_size: once; v_call: TRBV13; j_call: TRBJ2-2; cdr3_nt: TGTGCCAGCAGCCCCCAACGCGGGGAGCTGTTTTTT; cdr3_aa: CASSPQRGELFF
d_call: TRBD2; clone_size: -; v_call: TRBV27; j_call: TRBJ2-3; cdr3_nt: TGTGCCAGCAGTTCCCAAACTAGCGGGGGCACAGATACGCAGTATTTT; cdr3_aa: CASSSQTSGGTDTQYF
d_call: -; clone_size: few; v_call: TRBV4-1; j_call: TRBJ1-2; cdr3_nt: TGCGCCAGCAGCCAAGTCGCAGCCTCTTACGGCTACACCTTC; cdr3_aa: CASSQVAASYGYTF
d_call: TRBD1; clone_size: -; v_call: TRBV29-1; j_call: TRBJ2-3; cdr3_nt: TGCAGCGTCAGACAGGGGGCGGCCGGCACAGATACGCAGTATTTT; cdr3_aa: CSVRQGAAGTDTQYF
d_call: TRBD1; clone_size: -; v_call: TRBV6-6; j_call: TRBJ1-2; cdr3_nt: TGTGCCAGCGCCTCGACAGGGTTCTATGGCTACACCTTC; cdr3_aa: CASASTGFYGYTF
d_call: -; clone_size: -; v_call: TRBV13; j_call: TRBJ2-1; cdr3_nt: TGTGCCAGCAGATCAAGGGACGAGCAGTTCTTC; cdr3_aa: CASRSRDEQFF
d_call: TRBD2; clone_size: few; v_call: TRBV5-6; j_call: TRBJ2-5; cdr3_nt: TGTGCCAGCGCCAGGGAGGGACCTCAAGAGACCCAGTACTTC; cdr3_aa: CASAREGPQETQYF
d_call: -; clone_size: few; v_call: TRBV4-2; j_call: TRBJ2-7; cdr3_nt: TGTGCCAGCAGCCCGACAACCGGCTACGAGCAGTACTTC; cdr3_aa: CASSPTTGYEQYF
d_call: -; clone_size: few; v_call: TRBV30; j_call: TRBJ2-7; cdr3_nt: TGTGCCTGGAGTGCGGCAGGGCTTAGCTCCTACGAGCAGTACTTC; cdr3_aa: CAWSAAGLSSYEQYF
d_call: -; clone_size: few; v_call: TRBV4-1; j_call: TRBJ2-2; cdr3_nt: TGCGCCAGCAGCCAAGGGGGGACCGGGGAGAACACCGGGGAGCTGTTTTTT; cdr3_aa: CASSQGGTGENTGELFF
d_call: TRBD2; clone_size: -; v_call: TRBV27; j_call: TRBJ2-7; cdr3_nt: TGTGCCAGCAGTCTCCGGACTAGCGGTGACGAGCAGTACTTC; cdr3_aa: CASSLRTSGDEQYF
d_call: -; clone_size: -; v_call: TRBV25-1; j_call: TRBJ1-5; cdr3_nt: TGTGCCAGCAGTTTAGGGAATCAGCCCCAGCATTTT; cdr3_aa: CASSLGNQPQHF
d_call: TRBD2; clone_size: few; v_call: TRBV7-9; j_call: TRBJ2-1; cdr3_nt: TGTGCCAGCAGCTTTCCAACAGCGGGGGTTGATGAGCAGTTCTTC; cdr3_aa: CASSFPTAGVDEQFF
d_call: -; clone_size: -; v_call: TRBV28; j_call: TRBJ2-7; cdr3_nt: TGTGCCAGCAGTGCAACAGGAGGGTACGAGCAGTACTTC; cdr3_aa: CASSATGGYEQYF
d_call: -; clone_size: -; v_call: TRBV5-6; j_call: TRBJ1-1; cdr3_nt: TGTGCCAGCAGCTCCTTAGACACTGAAGCTTTCTTT; cdr3_aa: CASSSLDTEAFF
d_call: -; clone_size: -; v_call: TRBV30; j_call: TRBJ1-1; cdr3_nt: TGTGCCTGGAGAGAGGACATTGACACTGAAGCTTTCTTT; cdr3_aa: CAWREDIDTEAFF
d_call: -; clone_size: few; v_call: TRBV13; j_call: TRBJ2-3; cdr3_nt: TGTGCCAGCAGCTTGGCGGGGAGCACAGATACGCAGTATTTT; cdr3_aa: CASSLAGSTDTQYF
d_call: TRBD1; clone_size: -; v_call: TRBV27; j_call: TRBJ2-3; cdr3_nt: TGTGCCAGCAGTTTATCGACAGGGGGCGCGGGAGATACGCAGTATTTT; cdr3_aa: CASSLSTGGAGDTQYF
d_call: -; clone_size: -; v_call: TRBV5-6; j_call: TRBJ1-2; cdr3_nt: TGTGCCAGCAGCTTTTGGGGTAGTGGCTATGGCTACACCTTC; cdr3_aa: CASSFWGSGYGYTF
d_call: -; clone_size: -; v_call: TRBV5-1; j_call: TRBJ2-1; cdr3_nt: TGCGCCAGCAGCTCCCTAGATGGTGGGCCCCGCCAGCAGTTCTTC; cdr3_aa: CASSSLDGGPRQQFF
d_call: -; clone_size: few; v_call: TRBV5-1; j_call: TRBJ1-1; cdr3_nt: TGCGCCAGCAGCTTAGGTCCAGGTTCGGACACTGAAGCTTTCTTT; cdr3_aa: CASSLGPGSDTEAFF
d_call: -; clone_size: -; v_call: TRBV15; j_call: TRBJ1-1; cdr3_nt: TGTGCCACCAGCAGAGATACAGACAAAGCTTTCTTT; cdr3_aa: CATSRDTDKAFF
d_call: TRBD1; clone_size: -; v_call: TRBV5-4; j_call: TRBJ1-1; cdr3_nt: TGTGCCAGCAGCTTTCGGGACAGGGGGCGCGAAGGCACTGAAGCTTTCTTT; cdr3_aa: CASSFRDRGREGTEAFF
d_call: -; clone_size: few; v_call: TRBV15; j_call: TRBJ2-6; cdr3_nt: TGTGCCACCTCCGGGGCCAACGTCCTGACTTTC; cdr3_aa: CATSGANVLTF
d_call: TRBD2; clone_size: -; v_call: TRBV9; j_call: TRBJ2-7; cdr3_nt: TGTGCCAGCGGACTGGGGAGCGGGGGCTTTAACGAGCAGTACTTC; cdr3_aa: CASGLGSGGFNEQYF
d_call: -; clone_size: -; v_call: TRBV9; j_call: TRBJ2-4; cdr3_nt: TGTGCCAGCAGCGCTAGAGGTGGAGGACCCCGGGCTTTTGGCATTCAGTACTTC; cdr3_aa: CASSARGGGPRAFGIQYF
d_call: -; clone_size: -; v_call: TRBV5-4; j_call: TRBJ2-5; cdr3_nt: TGTGCCAGCAGCACCGTTGCGGGACCCTCAGAAGAGACCCAGTACTTC; cdr3_aa: CASSTVAGPSEETQYF
d_call: TRBD2; clone_size: few; v_call: TRBV19; j_call: TRBJ2-1; cdr3_nt: TGTGCCAGTAGTACCTTCCCGACTAGCGGGGGGGACACCTCCTACAATGAGCAGTTCTTC; cdr3_aa: CASSTFPTSGGDTSYNEQFF
d_call: -; clone_size: -; v_call: TRBV29-1; j_call: TRBJ1-1; cdr3_nt: TGCAGCGTTGATCCGACAGCCTGGGGGACTGAAGCTTTCTTT; cdr3_aa: CSVDPTAWGTEAFF
d_call: TRBD1; clone_size: -; v_call: TRBV5-1; j_call: TRBJ2-7; cdr3_nt: TGCGCCAGCAGCCAACCCACAGGGGGGATCTCCTACGAGCAGTACTTC; cdr3_aa: CASSQPTGGISYEQYF
d_call: -; clone_size: -; v_call: TRBV6-6; j_call: TRBJ1-2; cdr3_nt: TGTGCCAGCAAATGGGGAGGGGGCTACACCTTC; cdr3_aa: CASKWGGGYTF
d_call: -; clone_size: -; v_call: TRBV5-1; j_call: TRBJ2-1; cdr3_nt: TGCGCCAGCAGCTTGGACGGTAACTACAATGAGCAGTTCTTC; cdr3_aa: CASSLDGNYNEQFF
d_call: -; clone_size: once; v_call: TRBV30; j_call: TRBJ1-6; cdr3_nt: TGTGCCTGGAGTGGACAGGCCCTCCACTTT; cdr3_aa: CAWSGQALHF
d_call: -; clone_size: -; v_call: TRBV15; j_call: TRBJ2-5; cdr3_nt: TGTGCCACCAGCAGAGACGATAACCAAGAGACCCAGTACTTC; cdr3_aa: CATSRDDNQETQYF
d_call: -; clone_size: -; v_call: TRBV30; j_call: TRBJ2-2; cdr3_nt: TGTGCCTCACTCCGGGACTCCACCTTCGGGGAGCTGTTTTTT; cdr3_aa: CASLRDSTFGELFF
d_call: -; clone_size: -; v_call: TRBV13; j_call: TRBJ2-7; cdr3_nt: TGTGCCAGCAGCCTGGGACGTTCGTCCTACGAGCAGTACTTC; cdr3_aa: CASSLGRSSYEQYF
d_call: -; clone_size: -; v_call: TRBV4-1; j_call: TRBJ2-3; cdr3_nt: TGCGCCAGCAGCCAAGTGCCCGGGGAATTGAGCACAGATACGCAGTATTTT; cdr3_aa: CASSQVPGELSTDTQYF
d_call: -; clone_size: -; v_call: TRBV30; j_call: TRBJ2-1; cdr3_nt: TGTGCCTGGAGTTCCCTCCGGACCTACAATGAGCAGTTCTTC; cdr3_aa: CAWSSLRTYNEQFF
d_call: TRBD2; clone_size: few; v_call: TRBV11-2; j_call: TRBJ2-4; cdr3_nt: TGTGCCAGCAGCCTAGCGGGGGGGACCAAAAACATTCAGTACTTC; cdr3_aa: CASSLAGGTKNIQYF
d_call: TRBD2; clone_size: -; v_call: TRBV7-9; j_call: TRBJ2-5; cdr3_nt: TGTGCCAGCAGCTCCAGCGGGGGAGGCCAAGAGACCCAGTACTTC; cdr3_aa: CASSSSGGGQETQYF
d_call: TRBD1; clone_size: few; v_call: TRBV29-1; j_call: TRBJ2-3; cdr3_nt: TGCAGCGTTGAACAACAGGGGGCTGGAGATACGCAGTATTTT; cdr3_aa: CSVEQQGAGDTQYF
d_call: -; clone_size: -; v_call: TRBV7-8; j_call: TRBJ2-5; cdr3_nt: TGTGCCAGCAGCTTAGATTTGACAGAACAAGAGACCCAGTACTTC; cdr3_aa: CASSLDLTEQETQYF
d_call: -; clone_size: -; v_call: TRBV9; j_call: TRBJ1-5; cdr3_nt: TGTGCCAGCAGTCCCTCGGGGGAGCCGGGTCAGCCCCAGCATTTT; cdr3_aa: CASSPSGEPGQPQHF
d_call: TRBD2; clone_size: -; v_call: TRBV29-1; j_call: TRBJ2-2; cdr3_nt: TGCAGCGTTGAAGACTCGCGGGGGGACCATACCGGGGAGCTGTTTTTT; cdr3_aa: CSVEDSRGDHTGELFF
d_call: -; clone_size: -; v_call: TRBV6-1; j_call: TRBJ2-1; cdr3_nt: TGTGCCAGCAGTGAATGGGCAGGGGAGAATGAGCAGTTCTTC; cdr3_aa: CASSEWAGENEQFF
d_call: TRBD1; clone_size: -; v_call: TRBV29-1; j_call: TRBJ2-1; cdr3_nt: TGCAGCGTCAGACAGGGGTTTAATGAGCAGTTCTTC; cdr3_aa: CSVRQGFNEQFF
d_call: -; clone_size: -; v_call: TRBV15; j_call: TRBJ2-2; cdr3_nt: TGTGCCACCGCATTGGCGGGGCGCACCGGGGAGCTGTTTTTT; cdr3_aa: CATALAGRTGELFF
d_call: -; clone_size: once; v_call: TRBV5-6; j_call: TRBJ1-2; cdr3_nt: TGTGCCAGCAGCAAGACAGCTCCCTATGGCTACACCTTC; cdr3_aa: CASSKTAPYGYTF
d_call: -; clone_size: -; v_call: TRBV29-1; j_call: TRBJ2-3; cdr3_nt: TGCAGCGCAACCCATGAGGGGGGAAGCACAGATACGCAGTATTTT; cdr3_aa: CSATHEGGSTDTQYF
d_call: -; clone_size: -; v_call: TRBV29-1; j_call: TRBJ2-7; cdr3_nt: TGCAGCGTTCGCGGGGCGTCCTACGAGCAGTACTTC; cdr3_aa: CSVRGASYEQYF
d_call: -; clone_size: few; v_call: TRBV6-1; j_call: TRBJ2-1; cdr3_nt: TGTGCCAGCAGTTCTGGGGAGATCACCTACAATGAGCAGTTCTTC; cdr3_aa: CASSSGEITYNEQFF
d_call: -; clone_size: -; v_call: TRBV27; j_call: TRBJ1-2; cdr3_nt: TGTGCCAGCAGTTTGACAGCAGCTAACTATGGCTACACCTTC; cdr3_aa: CASSLTAANYGYTF